This T cell receptor beta chain originates from a study of T cells in Graves' hyperthyroidism and ophthalmopathy. It was RNA transcripts that yielded the amplified TCR beta CDR3 regions. An initial round of RT-PCR targeting the TCR CDR3 relied on the HTBI primer set. TCRdb called the multiplex PCR reads again in MiXCR, with one record for every CDR3 protein. The sample comprises under 350,000 distinct CDR3 sequences, around 25% of which are singletons, and 25% to 30% rests with the top ten. This clonotype was counted ten times or more. Germline V lookup: CDR1 DFQATT, CDR2 SNEGSKA (reference sequence). This CDR3 has 18 residues. The ends lost 1 base at V and 0 bases at J; junction bases unmatched: 10.

This sequence was found in a man in his forties or fifties with Graves' hyperthyroidism that later progressed to Graves' ophthalmopathy. Sequenced: blood. The chain combines TRBV20-1 with TRBJ1-5; 9 bases align to TRBD1. The CDR3 nucleotides are TGCAGTGCTAGAGTGCCGGGACAGGGTTATTTTAGCAATCAGCCCCAGCATTTT. Translation: CSARVPGQGYFSNQPQHF.